These 21 T cell receptor beta chains originate from one sample sequenced in a study of shared clonotypes between healthy human individuals. Clones were sequenced by immunoSEQ multiplex PCR, and TCRdb holds only the in-frame ones, with some missing. The table records more than 400,000 clones, about 96% of them present only once. Sequences were obtained from naive CD4+ T cells sorted from blood. Subset indicated: CD45RA+ positively selected. The receptors were gathered from a woman in her twenties or thirties in good health.

This chain uses TRBV28 with TRBJ2-7; D not resolved. V lost 6 bases, J lost 3 bases, and 12 bases lay in between. The CDR3 consists of 13 residues. CDR1 is MDHEN and CDR2 is SYDVKM in the germline V gene. The CDR3, as DNA: TGTGCCAGCAGCAGTAGCAGGATCTACGAGCAGTACTTC. It translates to CASSSSRIYEQYF.

The V and J genes are TRBV28 and TRBJ2-7; D might be TRBD2 (5 bases). Trimming took off 2 bases at V and 10 bases at J, with 18 bases between the two ends. CDR1 MDHEN and CDR2 SYDVKM come from the germline V gene. This CDR3 is built from 14 residues. CDR3 protein: CASSLGPSNSVQYF. CDR3 in DNA: TGTGCCAGCAGTTTAGGGCCTTCAAATAGCGTACAGTACTTC.

The CDR3 DNA is TGCGCCAGCAGAACCGGGGGCACCGGGGAGCTGTTTTTT. Amino acids: CASRTGGTGELFF. The chain uses TRBV10-2 and TRBJ2-2; tentatively, D is TRBD2 (6 bases). The CDR3 runs to 13 residues. Trimming left V 6 bases short and J 4 bases short, with 9 bases between. The germline V gene has CDR1 WSHSY and CDR2 SAAADI.

This clone came up once. The chain uses TRBV29-1 and TRBJ2-7; 9 positions match TRBD1. Per germline, CDR1 SQVTM and CDR2 ANQGSEA. The CDR3 is 15 residues long. V shed 2 bases, J shed 4 bases, and the junction held 9 bases outside the gene matches. Written as DNA, the CDR3 is TGCAGCGTTGAATCCGCCGGGACAGGGAGGTACGAGCAGTACTTC. It is translated as CSVESAGTGRYEQYF.

This chain connects TRBV25-1 to TRBJ1-5, with D unclear. This CDR3 comprises 16 residues. The V gene lost 2 bases and the J gene lost 0 bases, with 11 bases spanning the gap. Germline V CDR1 and CDR2: MGHDK, SYGVNS. DNA for the CDR3: TGTGCCAGCAGTGAACAGGCAAAGTATAGCAATCAGCCCCAGCATTTT. Amino acids: CASSEQAKYSNQPQHF.

The chain uses TRBV19 and TRBJ1-1, with D hard to call. The CDR3 sequence is 13 residues long. From germline, CDR1 is LNHDA and CDR2 SQIVND (reference sequence). Trimming pared 5 bases from V and 4 bases from J, leaving 11 bases between. The CDR3 nucleotides read TGTGCCAGTAGTCTACCCCCACGCACTGAAGCTTTCTTT. This sequence encodes CASSLPPRTEAFF.

The chain combines TRBV28 with TRBJ1-5; a possible D gene is TRBD1 (5 bases). V lost 5 bases and J lost 0, with 29 bases in between. The CDR3 runs 21 residues. Germline CDR1 and CDR2: MDHEN and SYDVKM. In DNA form, the CDR3 reads TGTGCCAGCAGTGTAACTAGGAGCGGGGGGATGAGAGATTATAGCAATCAGCCCCAGCATTTT. Its translation: CASSVTRSGGMRDYSNQPQHF.

This chain links TRBV5-1 with TRBJ2-7; D is possibly TRBD1 (5 bases). Germline V lookup: CDR1 SGHRS, CDR2 YFSETQ. Deletions cut 3 bases from V and 0 bases from J, with 13 bases between. The CDR3 length is 15 residues. The CDR3 loop reads CASSSPQASSYEQYF. Written as DNA, the CDR3 is TGCGCCAGCAGCTCCCCACAGGCGAGCTCCTACGAGCAGTACTTC.

This chain joins TRBV29-1 and TRBJ1-2, with 11 bases matching TRBD1. Per germline, CDR1 SQVTM and CDR2 ANQGSEA. The CDR3 has 12 amino acids. V lost 6 bases to trimming and J lost 4 bases; unmatched junction nucleotides: 1. As DNA, the CDR3 is TGCAGCGTCGGGACAGGGGGCTATGGCTACACCTTC. Translating gives CSVGTGGYGYTF.

This clone has just one count. The chain is built from TRBV5-1 and TRBJ2-7; TRBD2 agrees at 13 bases. V was clipped by 3 bases and J by 2 bases; unmatched bases: 5. The germline V gene encodes CDR1 SGHRS and CDR2 YFSETQ. This CDR3 is 16 amino acids long. CDR3 sequence reads: CASSWEGLAGTYEQYF. CDR3 coding DNA: TGCGCCAGCAGCTGGGAGGGACTAGCGGGAACCTACGAGCAGTACTTC. Full variable domain (missing parts from reference TRBV5-1 and TRBJ2-7): KAGVTQTPRYLIKTRGQQVTLSCSPISGHRSVSWYQQTPGQGLQFLFEYFSETQRNKGNFPGRFSGRQFSNSRSEMNVSTLELGDSALYLCASSWEGLAGTYEQYFGPGTRLTVT.

This clone was detected only once. V gene TRBV5-1 combines with J gene TRBJ2-7; 7 nucleotides match TRBD1. Trimming removed 4 bases from V and 3 bases from J; junction bases left unmatched: 4. The CDR3 sequence is 13 residues long. Germline CDR1 is SGHRS and CDR2 is YFSETQ. The CDR3 coding sequence is TGCGCCAGCAGCATCGGACAGGACTACGAGCAGTACTTC. This codes for CASSIGQDYEQYF.

The V call is TRBV6-5, the J call TRBJ1-2, with D unclear. The CDR3 covers 11 residues. The germline V and J ends were trimmed by 6 bases and 6 bases, with 8 bases remaining between them. Germline values: CDR1 MNHEY, CDR2 SVGAGI. CDR3 residues: CASRAYDGYTF. CDR3 coding DNA: TGTGCCAGCAGGGCTTACGATGGCTACACCTTC.

The V call is TRBV28, the J call TRBJ2-1; D gene ambiguous. Germline V gene sequence: CDR1 MDHEN, CDR2 SYDVKM. Trimming pared 2 bases from V and 5 bases from J, leaving 10 bases between. There are 14 residues in the CDR3. In nucleotides, the CDR3 is TGTGCCAGCAGTTTAATATTAGGAAACAATGAGCAGTTCTTC. Residues: CASSLILGNNEQFF.

The chain carries TRBV28 and TRBJ1-5, with 12 bases matching TRBD1. The ends lost 4 bases at V and 2 bases at J; junction bases unmatched: 6. In germline, CDR1 is MDHEN, CDR2 SYDVKM. This CDR3 is built from 17 residues. The CDR3 spells CASSWGTGGWGNQPQHF. The CDR3 DNA follows: TGTGCCAGCAGTTGGGGGACAGGGGGCTGGGGCAATCAGCCCCAGCATTTT. Full variable domain (missing parts from reference TRBV28 and TRBJ1-5): DVKVTQSSRYLVKRTGEKVFLECVQDMDHENMFWYRQDPGLGLRLIYFSYDVKMKEKGDIPEGYSVSREKKERFSLILESASTNQTSMYLCASSWGTGGWGNQPQHFGDGTRLSIL.

This chain links TRBV19 with TRBJ2-5; no clear D. The DNA end favors TRBJ2-7, so the J call may be wrong. The germline V gene has CDR1 LNHDA and CDR2 SQIVND (reference sequence). The CDR3 is 14 amino acids. CDR3 in DNA: TGTGCCAGTAGTATTCGAGACATGGAGACCGAGCAGTACTTC. This encodes CASSIRDMETEQYF.

The chain combines TRBV5-1 with TRBJ2-5, with TRBD2 matching over 10 bases. The CDR3 is 17 amino acids. CDR1 is SGHRS and CDR2 is YFSETQ in the germline V gene. The junction had 6 bases not matched to a gene; V was cut back by 0 bases and J by 1 base. Here the CDR3 reads CASSLAGLAGGQETQYF. CDR3 coding DNA: TGCGCCAGCAGCTTGGCCGGCTTAGCGGGGGGCCAAGAGACCCAGTACTTC.

The rearrangement uses TRBV2 and TRBJ1-3; D gene ambiguous. V was pared by 3 bases and J by 4 bases, with 10 bases between. Germline CDR1 reads SNHLY; CDR2 reads FYNNEI. This CDR3 has 14 residues. This CDR3 is CASSESREGNTIYF. The CDR3, as DNA: TGTGCCAGCAGTGAGAGTCGTGAGGGAAACACCATATATTTT.

V gene TRBV6-1 combines with J gene TRBJ2-5; D is unresolved. Trimming took off 3 bases at V and 0 bases at J, with 11 bases between the two ends. The CDR3 contains 15 residues. Germline-derived CDR1 and CDR2 are MNHNS and SASEGT. The CDR3: CASSDQRIYQETQYF. The CDR3 DNA reads as TGTGCCAGCAGTGACCAGCGAATCTACCAAGAGACCCAGTACTTC.

V gene TRBV27 combines with J gene TRBJ2-7, with unresolved D. Trimming removed 3 bases at V and 4 bases at J, with 13 bases between. The length of the CDR3 is 14 residues. CDR1 and CDR2 from the germline V gene are MNHEY and SMNVEV (reference sequence). CDR3 coding DNA: TGTGCCAGCAGTTTCAGGAATCACCGGTACGAGCAGTACTTC. It specifies CASSFRNHRYEQYF.

CDR3 DNA: TGTGCCAGCAGTCGGGAGGGCCGGAACGAGCAGTACTTC. It encodes CASSREGRNEQYF. This chain uses TRBV5-4 with TRBJ2-7; 8 positions agree with TRBD2. The junction had 6 bases not matched to a gene; V was cut back by 5 bases and J by 5 bases. There are 13 residues in the CDR3. Germline-derived CDR1 and CDR2 are SGHNT and YYREEE (reference sequence).

The chain carries TRBV1 and TRBJ2-7; the D call in the table, TRBD2, was not verified against the DNA. TRBV1 is recorded as a pseudogene. The CDR3 loop spans 12 amino acids. Written as DNA, the CDR3 is TGCACCAGCAGCCAACGCTACGGGGAGCAGTACTTC. Encoded protein: CTSSQRYGEQYF.